This is a list of T cell receptor beta chains from one sample in a study of OX40 agonist ivuxolimab in advanced cancers. Profiling relied on immunoSEQ multiplex PCR, and the TCRdb table lists in-frame clones only, not all of them. The sample contains about 15,000 clones, roughly three quarters of which appear only once. Sequencing used CD4+ or CD8+ T cells sorted from blood, obtained in a trial of the OX40 agonist ivuxolimab. The receptors were gathered from an adult with an advanced solid tumor such as melanoma, head and neck, liver or kidney cancer. CDR3s include the opening cysteine and the closing phenylalanine or tryptophan. Fields, in order: V gene, J gene, D gene, clone size, CDR3 protein, CDR3 DNA. D genes are given only for firm matches. The size entry is marked missing in some rows and otherwise reads once, few, many or a size class.

TRBV2	TRBJ1-5	.	.	CASTRSEGRNQPQHF	TGTGCCAGCACACGGTCTGAGGGACGCAATCAGCCCCAGCATTTT
TRBV9	TRBJ2-1	.	.	CASSLSSSSYNEQFF	TGTGCCAGCAGCTTGAGCTCAAGCTCCTACAATGAGCAGTTCTTC
TRBV20-1	TRBJ1-2	.	.	CSASPYGYTF	TGCAGTGCTAGTCCCTATGGCTACACCTTC
TRBV11-2	TRBJ2-7	.	.	CASSSNKFPYEQYF	TGTGCCAGCAGCTCGAACAAGTTCCCCTACGAGCAGTACTTC
TRBV9	TRBJ2-1	.	.	CASSVWESSYNEQFF	TGTGCCAGCAGCGTTTGGGAGAGCTCCTACAATGAGCAGTTCTTC
TRBV10-2	TRBJ2-3	.	.	CASSGNTDTQYF	TGCGCCAGCAGTGGAAACACAGATACGCAGTATTTT
TRBV5-1	TRBJ1-3	.	.	CASSLAGPGNTIYF	TGCGCCAGCAGCTTGGCAGGGCCTGGAAACACCATATATTTT
TRBV5-4	TRBJ2-7	.	once	CASSPGVEQYF	TGTGCCAGCAGTCCGGGGGTCGAGCAGTACTTC
TRBV6-1	TRBJ1-2	.	once	CASTNGGYGYTF	TGTGCCAGCACCAACGGGGGCTATGGCTACACCTTC
TRBV11-3	TRBJ2-1	TRBD2	.	CASSSHLAASNEQFF	TGTGCCAGCAGCTCCCACCTAGCGGCGAGCAATGAGCAGTTCTTC
TRBV13	TRBJ2-7	TRBD2	.	CASSDSGLGGDEQYF	TGTGCCAGCTCAGACTCGGGACTAGGGGGAGACGAGCAGTACTTC
TRBV7-6	TRBJ2-7	TRBD1	.	CASSLASGGYEQYF	TGTGCCAGCAGCTTAGCCTCAGGGGGCTACGAGCAGTACTTC
TRBV30	TRBJ2-1	TRBD1	.	CAWSWGTGVYNEQFF	TGTGCCTGGAGTTGGGGGACAGGGGTCTACAATGAGCAGTTCTTC
TRBV7-9	TRBJ1-4	.	.	CASSLEDQEEKLFF	TGTGCCAGCAGCTTAGAAGACCAGGAAGAAAAACTGTTTTTT
TRBV9	TRBJ2-1	.	.	CASSGSGNEQFF	TGTGCCAGCAGCGGGAGTGGCAATGAGCAGTTCTTC
TRBV5-1	TRBJ2-3	.	.	CASSLEGDTQYF	TGCGCCAGCAGCTTAGAGGGAGATACGCAGTATTTT
TRBV10-2	TRBJ1-2	TRBD1	once	CASLKGDRGATLFYGYTF	TGCGCCAGCCTGAAGGGGGACAGGGGCGCCACCCTTTTCTATGGCTACACCTTC
TRBV19	TRBJ2-2	.	.	CASSMGLNTGELFF	TGTGCCAGTAGTATGGGCCTGAACACCGGGGAGCTGTTTTTT
TRBV7-2	TRBJ1-5	.	once	CASSFWGNQPQHF	TGTGCCAGCAGCTTTTGGGGCAATCAGCCCCAGCATTTT
TRBV10-2	TRBJ2-7	TRBD1	once	CASSEPGQESSYEQYF	TGCGCCAGCAGTGAACCCGGACAGGAGAGCTCCTACGAGCAGTACTTC
TRBV12-5	TRBJ1-5	.	.	CASGLGRVSGQPQHF	TGTGCTAGTGGTTTGGGAAGGGTTTCGGGTCAGCCCCAGCATTTT